The 32 T cell receptor beta chains listed next were all sequenced from one sample in a study of blood T cell repertoires in COVID-19. Using immunoSEQ multiplex PCR, the repertoire was profiled, and TCRdb retains in-frame clones only, with some absent. Of roughly 100,000 clones listed, 91% are singletons. The sample was peripheral blood. The receptors derive from a man in his fifties with acute or convalescent COVID-19.

The chain joins TRBV5-1 to TRBJ2-3; D gene unclear. Trimming shortened V by 6 bases and J by 0 bases, and 8 bases separated the two germline ends. The CDR3 contains 13 residues. Germline lookup yields CDR1 SGHRS and CDR2 YFSETQ. The DNA of the CDR3 is TGCGCCAGCACTCTTATAAGCACAGATACGCAGTATTTT. It is translated as CASTLISTDTQYF. Full variable domain (missing parts from reference TRBV5-1 and TRBJ2-3): KAGVTQTPRYLIKTRGQQVTLSCSPISGHRSVSWYQQTPGQGLQFLFEYFSETQRNKGNFPGRFSGRQFSNSRSEMNVSTLELGDSALYLCASTLISTDTQYFGPGTRLTVL.

V usage is TRBV7-3 and J usage is TRBJ2-1; the match to TRBD1 covers 7 bases. Germline values: CDR1 SGHTA, CDR2 FQGTGA. V was clipped by 0 bases and J by 9 bases; unmatched bases: 5. The CDR3 totals 14 residues. The CDR3 sequence is CASSLTVGQPEQFF. CDR3 DNA: TGTGCCAGCAGCTTAACGGTGGGACAGCCTGAGCAGTTCTTC.

This chain joins TRBV9 and TRBJ1-1; a weak D match, TRBD1 (5 bases). The CDR3 is made up of 15 amino acids. The V end was cut by 3 bases, the J end by 1 base, with 13 bases between. Germline CDR1 is SGDLS and CDR2 is YYNGEE. The CDR3 sequence is CASSAGTLGNTEAFF. DNA for the CDR3: TGTGCCAGCAGCGCCGGGACTCTGGGGAACACTGAAGCTTTCTTT.

The rearrangement links TRBV3-1 (or the pseudogene TRBV3-2) to TRBJ2-1; no clear D gene. CDR3 size: 12 residues. Germline V lookup: CDR1 LGHDT, CDR2 YNNKEL (reference sequence). V was trimmed by 10 bases and J by 9 bases, leaving 16 bases between them. The CDR3 protein is CATLNLRGEQFF. CDR3 bases: TGTGCCACCCTCAATCTCCGCGGTGAGCAGTTCTTC.

The chain uses TRBV6-5 and TRBJ1-2; a possible D gene is TRBD1 (5 bases). Germline V gene data show CDR1 as MNHEY and CDR2 as SVGAGI. This CDR3 is built from 14 residues. V lost 5 bases and J lost 9, with 19 bases in between. The DNA of the CDR3 is TGTGCCAGCAGTCCTCCGGGGGAGAGCCATCGCTACACCTTC. Amino acid sequence: CASSPPGESHRYTF.

The CDR3 region is CASSYRFNEKLFF. DNA of the CDR3: TGTGCCAGTAGTTACAGATTTAATGAAAAACTGTTTTTT. The rearrangement joins TRBV19 to TRBJ1-4, with unresolved D. This CDR3 region has 13 residues. Germline-derived CDR1 and CDR2 are LNHDA and SQIVND (reference sequence). The V end was cut by 5 bases, the J end by 4 bases, with 8 bases between.

The table lists this clone with a count of one. The chain combines TRBV21-1 with TRBJ1-2; the table's TRBD1 call for D was not verified on the DNA. TRBV21-1 is classified as a pseudogene. The CDR3 length is 18 residues. DNA for the CDR3: TGTGCCAGCCGGCAATTGTGGCAGCAACAGGGGGTTCCGAGCGGCTACACCTTC. It encodes CASRQLWQQQGVPSGYTF.

V is TRBV2 and J is TRBJ2-7, with D perhaps matching TRBD1 (6 bases). CDR3 size: 12 residues. Trimming cost V 6 bases and J 2 bases, with 8 bases left between them. The germline CDR1 and CDR2 sequences are SNHLY and FYNNEI. The CDR3 nucleotides read TGTGCCAGCAGACAGGGCCCCTACGAGCAGTACTTC. Residues: CASRQGPYEQYF.

V and J are TRBV7-8 and TRBJ2-5; D perhaps matches TRBD1 (6 bases). Germline CDR1 SGHVS, CDR2 FQNEAQ. This CDR3 region has 14 residues. V lost 6 bases, J lost 1 base, and 12 bases lay in between. The CDR3 DNA reads TGTGCCAGCAGAAGCACAGGGTTCCAAGAGACCCAGTACTTC. This codes for CASRSTGFQETQYF.

The CDR3 nucleotides are TGTGCCAGCAGTTACAAAGCGGGGAGCTATGGCTACACCTTC. It specifies CASSYKAGSYGYTF. The rearrangement joins TRBV6-5 to TRBJ1-2, with D uncertain. The CDR3 is 14 amino acids. Germline assignment: CDR1 MNHEY and CDR2 SVGAGI. V lost 2 bases to trimming and J lost 4 bases, with 11 bases between them.

The J gene is TRBJ1-1, the V gene TRBV10-3; 8 nucleotides align to TRBD1. CDR3 length: 13 amino acids. After removal of 10 bases from V and 9 bases from J, the junction contained 13 bases not matched to a gene. Germline V lookup: CDR1 ENHRY, CDR2 SYGVKD. The CDR3 sequence: CATSLDRVRKAFF. CDR3 DNA sequence: TGTGCCACGTCCCTGGACAGGGTTCGGAAAGCTTTCTTT.

The chain recombines TRBV9 with TRBJ2-5; D perhaps matches TRBD2 (6 bases). The CDR3 is made up of 15 amino acids. The V gene's germline CDR1 is SGDLS and CDR2 YYNGEE. V lost 4 bases and J lost 9, with 22 bases in between. CDR3 protein: CASSNGGGTNAPQYF. The CDR3 nucleotides are TGTGCCAGCAGCAATGGGGGAGGAACAAACGCCCCCCAGTACTTC.

This clone was observed a single time. This chain connects TRBV7-2 to TRBJ2-7; 9 positions match TRBD1. V lost 2 bases and J lost 2; bases outside the gene matches: 7. There are 16 residues in the CDR3. Germline V CDR1 and CDR2: SGHTA, FQGNSA. CDR3: CASSLYRDRETYEQYF. The CDR3 DNA is TGTGCCAGCAGCTTATATCGGGACAGGGAAACCTACGAGCAGTACTTC. The full variable domain, rest sourced from reference TRBV7-2 and TRBJ2-7, is GAGVSQSPSNKVTEKGKDVELRCDPISGHTALYWYRQSLGQGLEFLIYFQGNSAPDKSGLPSDRFSAERTGGSVSTLTIQRTQQEDSAVYLCASSLYRDRETYEQYFGPGTRLTVT.

The chain combines TRBV11-2 with TRBJ2-7, with 7 bases lining up with TRBD2. Germline V CDR1 and CDR2: SGHAT, FQNNGV. The CDR3 length is 15 residues. Trimming cost V 1 base and J 0 bases; bases outside gene matches: 3. The CDR3 loop is CASSLVGLPSYEQYF. The CDR3 DNA reads TGTGCCAGCAGCTTAGTGGGACTACCCTCCTACGAGCAGTACTTC.

The chain uses TRBV6-5 and TRBJ1-2; perhaps TRBD1 as D (5 bases). Trimming cost V 4 bases and J 9 bases, with 9 bases left between them. From germline, CDR1 is MNHEY and CDR2 SVGAGI. This CDR3 region has 11 residues. CDR3 DNA: TGTGCCAGCAGTTCGGGACTTAGCTACACCTTC. It translates to CASSSGLSYTF.

This clone was seen just once. The junction departs from germline at one end; a sequencing error may be responsible. The chain links TRBV5-5 to TRBJ1-2; D call uncertain. Looked up from germline, CDR1 is SGHKS and CDR2 is YYEKEE (reference sequence). The CDR3 extends over 11 amino acids. Here the CDR3 reads CASSHSLEAVF. CDR3 in DNA: TGTGCCAGCAGCCACTCCCTGGAGGCAGTCTTC.

The V gene is TRBV28, the J gene TRBJ2-3; 8 positions match TRBD1. This CDR3 contains 16 residues. J lost 0 bases, V lost 5 bases, and 7 bases had no gene match. Germline loops: CDR1 MDHEN, CDR2 SYDVKM. Here the CDR3 DNA reads TGTGCCAGCAGTCCGGACAGGGTCGAGAGCACAGATACGCAGTATTTT. Its protein is CASSPDRVESTDTQYF.

CDR3 in DNA: TGTGCCAGTAGTATTAGGTCCGGGACAGTACAGTACTTC. Amino acids: CASSIRSGTVQYF. The J gene is TRBJ2-7, the V gene TRBV19, with TRBD1 matching over 7 bases. V was clipped by 3 bases and J by 10 bases; unmatched bases: 9. Germline V lookup: CDR1 LNHDA, CDR2 SQIVND (reference sequence). This CDR3 is built from 13 residues. The full variable domain, with the rest looked up from reference TRBV19 and TRBJ2-7, is DGGITQSPKYLFRKEGQNVTLSCEQNLNHDAMYWYRQDPGQGLRLIYYSQIVNDFQKGDIAEGYSVSREKKESFPLTVTSAQKNPTAFYLCASSIRSGTVQYFGPGTRLTVT.

This rearrangement joins TRBV28 to TRBJ2-7, with a tentative D call TRBD2 (5 bases). The CDR3 contains 15 residues. V was clipped by 5 bases and J by 0 bases, with 14 bases between them. The germline V gene encodes CDR1 MDHEN and CDR2 SYDVKM. The CDR3 is CASSGLERSSYEQYF. DNA of the CDR3: TGTGCCAGCAGTGGCCTGGAGCGGAGCTCCTACGAGCAGTACTTC.

The V call is TRBV6-4, the J call TRBJ1-6, with 10 bases fitting TRBD1. The germline V gene encodes CDR1 MRHNA and CDR2 SNTAGT. V shed 6 bases, J shed 10 bases, and the junction held 6 bases outside the gene matches. The CDR3 spans 14 residues. In DNA, the CDR3 is TGTGCCAGCAGGGACGGGACAGGGGTCTCACCCCTCCACTTT. This translates into CASRDGTGVSPLHF.

The table lists this clone with a count of one. The DNA for the CDR3 is TGCGCCAGCAGCCAAGAAGAAGCGCTCGGGACAGCTTTATACAATGAGCAGTTCTTC. Its translation: CASSQEEALGTALYNEQFF. V gene TRBV4-1 combines with J gene TRBJ2-1; 7 bases agree with TRBD1. The CDR3 has 19 residues. CDR1 is MGHRA, CDR2 YSYEKL, per germline. The J segment lost 4 bases and the V segment lost 0 bases, leaving 15 bases of the junction unmatched.

V is TRBV11-3 and J is TRBJ2-2, with TRBD2 matching over 7 bases. In germline, CDR1 is SGHNT, CDR2 YENEEA. Trimming cost V 5 bases and J 7 bases; bases outside gene matches: 13. The length of the CDR3 is 16 residues. The CDR3 loop is CASSDSTGGRVGELFF. The CDR3 coding sequence is TGTGCCAGCAGCGACTCGACGGGGGGTCGGGTCGGGGAGCTGTTTTTT. The whole variable domain, filled in from reference TRBV11-3 and TRBJ2-2, reads EAGVVQSPRYKIIEKKQPVAFWCNPISGHNTLYWYLQNLGQGPELLIRYENEEAVDDSQLPKDRFSAERLKGVDSTLKIQPAELGDSAVYLCASSDSTGGRVGELFFGEGSRLTVL.

This clone has just a few counts. This chain connects TRBV21-1 to TRBJ1-5; the D segment call TRBD1 is taken from the table without a DNA check. TRBV21-1 is noted as a pseudogene. This CDR3 spans 18 amino acids. CDR3 residues: CASGISQGQQNSNQPQHF. CDR3 sequence (DNA): TGTGCCAGCGGCATCTCCCAGGGACAGCAAAATAGCAATCAGCCCCAGCATTTT.

The chain uses TRBV18 and TRBJ1-1; D not resolved. The length of the CDR3 is 15 residues. Germline CDR1 reads KGHSH; CDR2 reads LQKENI. V dropped 6 bases and J dropped 0 bases, with 14 bases sitting between them. The CDR3, as DNA: TGTGCCAGCTCCTCGGACTGGGGAATGAACACTGAAGCTTTCTTT. Amino acid sequence: CASSSDWGMNTEAFF.

The chain has TRBV2 and TRBJ1-3; 7 nucleotides match TRBD1. This CDR3 has 13 residues. Losses at the gene ends were 7 bases for V and 6 bases for J; bases not matched to a gene: 6. Germline CDR1 SNHLY, CDR2 FYNNEI. The CDR3 spells CASKPGQTNTIYF. CDR3 coding DNA: TGTGCCAGCAAACCGGGACAGACAAACACCATATATTTT.

The chain uses TRBV6-2 or TRBV6-3 and TRBJ2-5; possibly TRBD2 for D (6 bases). The CDR3 is 17 residues long. Germline loops: CDR1 MNHEY, CDR2 SVGEGT. Trimming took off 2 bases at V and 4 bases at J, with 20 bases between the two ends. DNA for the CDR3: TGTGCCAGCAGTTACCCCCAGGGAGGAGCGGTCAGAGAGACCCAGTACTTC. This gives the protein CASSYPQGGAVRETQYF.

The chain combines TRBV12-3 or TRBV12-4 with TRBJ2-2; no firm D call. The germline V and J ends were trimmed by 3 bases and 4 bases, with 6 bases remaining between them. There are 13 residues in the CDR3. Here the CDR3 DNA reads TGTGCCAGCAGTTTGGGCCTCACCGGGGAGCTGTTTTTT. As protein: CASSLGLTGELFF.

The V call is TRBV2, the J call TRBJ1-1; 11 bases match TRBD1. The CDR3 consists of 16 residues. Germline V gene data show CDR1 as SNHLY and CDR2 as FYNNEI. V was clipped by 3 bases and J by 0 bases; unmatched bases: 3. CDR3 residues: CASSDLGQGVNTEAFF. The DNA of the CDR3 is TGTGCCAGCAGTGACTTGGGACAGGGGGTGAACACTGAAGCTTTCTTT. The full variable domain, its missing parts supplied by reference TRBV2 and TRBJ1-1, is EPEVTQTPSHQVTQMGQEVILRCVPISNHLYFYWYRQILGQKVEFLVSFYNNEISEKSEIFDDQFSVERPDGSNFTLKIRSTKLEDSAMYFCASSDLGQGVNTEAFFGQGTRLTVV.

This clone was picked up one time. The chain uses TRBV4-3 and TRBJ2-7; a weak D match, TRBD2 (6 bases). Trimming pared 1 base from V and 3 bases from J, leaving 16 bases between. CDR1 LGHNA and CDR2 YSLEER come from the germline V gene. The CDR3 loop spans 16 amino acids. CDR3 loop: CASSQGGGGLGYEQYF. DNA for the CDR3: TGCGCCAGCAGCCAAGGGGGAGGTGGGCTTGGCTACGAGCAGTACTTC.

V is TRBV7-2 and J is TRBJ1-6; D unclear. Germline CDR1 is SGHTA and CDR2 is FQGNSA. Trimming cost V 5 bases and J 14 bases, with 16 bases left between them. This CDR3 is built from 13 residues. The CDR3 loop reads CASSRTPMETLHF. In DNA, the CDR3 is TGTGCCAGCAGCCGTACACCGATGGAGACCCTCCACTTT.

This clone was counted once. The chain is built from TRBV19 and TRBJ1-1; D is uncertain. This CDR3 contains 16 residues. V lost 0 bases to trimming and J lost 0 bases, with 11 bases between them. CDR1 and CDR2 from the germline V gene are LNHDA and SQIVND (reference sequence). Here the CDR3 DNA reads TGTGCCAGTAGTATAGATCGAGGTCTGGTGAACACTGAAGCTTTCTTT. Translation gives CASSIDRGLVNTEAFF. The full variable domain, with the rest looked up from reference TRBV19 and TRBJ1-1, is DGGITQSPKYLFRKEGQNVTLSCEQNLNHDAMYWYRQDPGQGLRLIYYSQIVNDFQKGDIAEGYSVSREKKESFPLTVTSAQKNPTAFYLCASSIDRGLVNTEAFFGQGTRLTVV.

The chain carries TRBV4-1 and TRBJ2-1, with 16 bases identical to TRBD2. The V segment lost 1 base and the J segment 10 bases; nucleotides outside the gene matches: 10. Germline CDR1 is MGHRA and CDR2 is YSYEKL. The CDR3 covers 18 residues. CDR3 sequence: CASSQVDMGLAGGQEQFF. In nucleotides, the CDR3 is TGCGCCAGCAGCCAAGTGGATATGGGACTAGCGGGGGGGCAAGAGCAGTTCTTC.